The T cell receptor (beta chain) described here comes from a study of T cell responses to AZD1222 COVID-19 vaccine. Some clones are missing from TCRdb's copy, which holds only in-frame ones; the method was immunoSEQ multiplex PCR. The sample includes approximately 140,000 clones, roughly 93% seen only once; the top ten take around 5.9%. In regard to this clone: Its antigen is currently unknown.

The junction had 9 bases not matched to a gene; V was cut back by 8 bases and J by 3 bases. From germline, CDR1 is MDHEN and CDR2 SYDVKM. CDR3 size: 15 residues. Overall study findings and caveats: Females outnumbered males among donors, who were mostly white British; clonal diversity was possibly underestimated. Breadth and depth of Spike-specific TCRs rose after two AZD1222 doses.

The TCR comes from an adult in good health. V and J are TRBV28 and TRBJ2-7; 11 bases are shared with TRBD2. The sequencing here drew on peripheral blood, taken on day 0 of AZD1222 vaccination. The CDR3 loop reads CASRDGGTSGYEQYF. Here the CDR3 DNA reads TGTGCCAGCCGCGATGGCGGGACTAGCGGCTACGAGCAGTACTTC.